This T cell receptor (beta chain) was found in a study of T cell responses to AZD1222 COVID-19 vaccine. Study conclusions and caveats: Among AZD1222 vaccinees, only six or seven were seropositive at baseline. Samples come after the peak T cell response, not at day 14. Females made up more of the donors, who were largely white British, and clonal diversity may have come out too low. Rises in breadth and depth of Spike-specific TCRs came after two AZD1222 doses.

As to this clone: The target antigen is unknown.

The protocol was immunoSEQ multiplex PCR, while the TCRdb copy is restricted to in-frame clones and leaves out a portion. The sample comprises fewer than 130,000 clones, about 90% of which are singletons, and roughly 7% rests with the top ten. Trimming left V 8 bases short and J 0 bases short, with 6 bases between. In germline, CDR1 is KGHDR, CDR2 SFDVKD. The CDR3 runs 13 residues. The source of this sequence is an adult in good health. This chain uses TRBV24-1 with TRBJ1-4; a possible D gene is TRBD1 (5 bases). Sample: peripheral blood, taken on day 0 of AZD1222 vaccination. The CDR3 spells CATKGTTNEKLFF. The CDR3, as DNA: TGTGCCACCAAGGGGACAACTAATGAAAAACTGTTTTTT.